This T cell receptor beta chain was profiled in a study of shared T cell receptors in the human thymus. Germline CDR1 SEHNR, CDR2 FQNEAQ (reference sequence). The CDR3 spans 16 residues. V lost 4 bases and J lost 1, with 16 bases in between. Profiling relied on immunoSEQ multiplex PCR, and the TCRdb table lists in-frame clones only, not all of them. The sample has fewer than 700,000 clones, 85% to 90% seen once. The same data also went into a second study, on human thymus T cells. As that study records: Resections obtained during corrective heart surgery supplied the thymus tissue. Unrelated individuals had highly overlapping thymic repertoires, as reported in related research.

V gene TRBV7-9 combines with J gene TRBJ1-1; no reliable D call. The specimen was thymocytes. This receptor was taken from a boy under two years old with a congenital heart defect. The CDR3 DNA sequence: TGTGCCAGCAGCTCACCGGGAGGGTTGCGGAACACTGAAGCTTTCTTT. Protein product: CASSSPGGLRNTEAFF.